These 18 T cell receptor beta chains were sequenced from one sample in a study of post-analysis software for immune sequencing data. Overall study results and limits: Patients carried roughly five TRBV segments more frequently than controls did, and TRBV5-6, TRBV5-1 and TRBV20-1 were among them.

Libraries were made from TCR beta cDNA, and they carried unique molecular identifiers. TCRdb processed the PCR reads anew with MiXCR; each CDR3 protein has one entry. Counted here are hundreds of thousands of distinct CDR3 sequences, 25% to 30% occurring once; the ten biggest clones make up roughly 0.53%. The antigens of these receptors remain unknown. The specimen was blood. The receptors were gathered from a girl between 10 and 17 years old with multiple sclerosis.

This chain uses TRBV6-6 with TRBJ1-5; a possible D gene is TRBD1 (6 bases). Between the trimmed V and J ends, which lost 4 bases and 3 bases, there was a span of 19 bases. Germline CDR1 and CDR2: MNHNY and SVGAGI (reference sequence). The CDR3 length is 17 residues. CDR3 residues: CASSSIPTGHNNQPQHF. CDR3 nucleotide sequence: TGTGCCAGCAGTTCGATTCCGACGGGACACAACAATCAGCCCCAGCATTTT.

This clonotype was detected once. This chain uses TRBV20-1 with TRBJ2-3; D is possibly TRBD2 (5 bases). V gave up 5 bases and J gave up 6 bases, with 18 bases separating them. Germline V gives CDR1 DFQATT, CDR2 SNEGSKA (reference sequence). This CDR3 comprises 14 residues. The CDR3 nucleotides are TGCAGTGCTCCTGAGGTAGCGTCCTCGGATACGCAGTATTTT. Its protein is CSAPEVASSDTQYF.

V usage is TRBV29-1 and J usage is TRBJ2-3; the match to TRBD2 covers 9 bases. CDR3 length equals 13 residues. CDR1 and CDR2 from the germline V gene are SQVTM and ANQGSEA. The J segment lost 4 bases and the V segment lost 4 bases, leaving 3 bases of the junction unmatched. This chain's CDR3 is CSVVAGGADTQYF. The CDR3 DNA reads as TGCAGCGTTGTGGCGGGAGGGGCAGATACGCAGTATTTT.

This clonotype was seen only a few times. The chain combines TRBV29-1 with TRBJ2-7; D perhaps matches TRBD2 (5 bases). The CDR3 consists of 13 residues. Per the germline V gene, CDR1 is SQVTM and CDR2 is ANQGSEA. With 4 bases removed from V and 2 bases from J, the gap between germline ends came to 12 bases. CDR3 in amino acids: CSVVTDYTYEQYF. In nucleotides, the CDR3 is TGCAGCGTTGTTACCGACTATACCTACGAGCAGTACTTC.

V gene TRBV5-1 combines with J gene TRBJ1-1, with D maybe TRBD1 (6 bases). The V gene's germline CDR1 is SGHRS and CDR2 YFSETQ. The CDR3 has 16 residues. The V and J ends lost 4 bases and 4 bases respectively, with 20 bases between them. The CDR3 loop reads CASSPRTDRLCTEAFF. The CDR3 DNA sequence: TGCGCCAGCAGCCCAAGGACAGATAGGTTGTGCACTGAAGCTTTCTTT. The variable domain in full, with the rest retrieved from reference TRBV5-1 and TRBJ1-1, is KAGVTQTPRYLIKTRGQQVTLSCSPISGHRSVSWYQQTPGQGLQFLFEYFSETQRNKGNFPGRFSGRQFSNSRSEMNVSTLELGDSALYLCASSPRTDRLCTEAFFGQGTRLTVV.

J is TRBJ2-7 and V is TRBV7-9, with D maybe TRBD2 (6 bases). Germline values: CDR1 SEHNR, CDR2 FQNEAQ (reference sequence). The CDR3 has 12 residues. V gave up 5 bases and J gave up 2 bases, with 7 bases separating them. CDR3 region: CASSRLAYEQYF. In DNA form, the CDR3 reads TGTGCCAGCAGCCGACTAGCCTACGAGCAGTACTTC.

This clonotype turned up a few times. The chain combines TRBV6-5 with TRBJ2-2; maybe TRBD1 (6 bases). The CDR3 extends over 14 amino acids. The V end lost 6 bases, the J end lost 5 bases, and 13 bases lay between the germline ends. In germline, CDR1 is MNHEY, CDR2 SVGAGI. In DNA, the CDR3 is TGTGCCAGCAGACGACAGGAGAGTACCGGGGAGCTGTTTTTT. Protein: CASRRQESTGELFF.

This clonotype was detected only a few times. CDR3 sequence: CASSPGGAWYEQYF. The CDR3 DNA follows: TGTGCCAGCAGTCCAGGGGGCGCTTGGTACGAGCAGTACTTC. V gene TRBV28 combines with J gene TRBJ2-4, with TRBD1 matching over 8 bases. The J call may not be correct, given that the DNA end is closer to TRBJ2-7. The CDR3 consists of 14 residues. Germline CDR1 is MDHEN and CDR2 is SYDVKM.

For this clonotype: At one end the junction does not follow the germline gene, possibly because of a read error. This chain joins TRBV3-1 and TRBJ2-5; 12 bases agree with TRBD2. The DNA end lines up better with TRBJ2-7; the J call may be wrong. Germline assignment: CDR1 LGHDT and CDR2 YNNKEL (reference sequence). CDR3 length: 15 residues. CDR3 region: CASNQATSGGYEQYF. The CDR3, as DNA: TGTGCCAGCAACCAAGCGACTAGCGGGGGCTACGAGCAGTACTTC.

This clonotype showed up just a few times. The chain joins TRBV12-3 or TRBV12-4 to TRBJ1-5; TRBD1 might be the D (5 bases). V dropped 5 bases and J dropped 0 bases, with 23 bases sitting between them. This CDR3 has 19 amino acids. This CDR3 reads CASSTWGDPRAGSNQPQHF. The CDR3 DNA is TGTGCCAGCAGTACTTGGGGGGACCCAAGGGCCGGTAGCAATCAGCCCCAGCATTTT.

The sample holds a few counts of this clonotype. The chain combines TRBV10-3 with TRBJ2-7; a possible D gene is TRBD2 (5 bases). Trimming left V 10 bases short and J 1 base short, with 17 bases between. The CDR3 extends over 14 amino acids. Germline assignment: CDR1 ENHRY and CDR2 SYGVKD. The CDR3, as DNA: TGTGCCACGCTATCCGGCGGGCCTTCCTACGAGCAGTACTTC. This translates into CATLSGGPSYEQYF.

V and J are TRBV10-3 and TRBJ2-7; tentatively, D is TRBD1 or TRBD2 (5 bases each). The V end was cut by 7 bases, the J end by 2 bases, with 21 bases between. The germline V gene has CDR1 ENHRY and CDR2 SYGVKD. The CDR3 has 16 amino acids. The CDR3 DNA reads TGTGCCATCACCGAACCGGGACGGGAAGGCGCCTACGAGCAGTACTTC. Translating gives CAITEPGREGAYEQYF.

This clonotype has more than one count but fewer than ten. The V gene is TRBV12-3 or TRBV12-4, the J gene TRBJ1-1; D is perhaps TRBD1 (6 bases). Trimming took off 2 bases at V and 4 bases at J, with 14 bases between the two ends. The CDR3 is 15 residues long. CDR3 sequence reads: CASSLSPTGRTEAFF. The CDR3 DNA reads as TGTGCCAGCAGTTTATCGCCGACAGGTCGCACTGAAGCTTTCTTT.

The chain carries TRBV7-2 and TRBJ2-2, with 7 bases aligning to TRBD1. The CDR3 contains 14 residues. Germline V lookup: CDR1 SGHTA, CDR2 FQGNSA. V shed 5 bases, J shed 5 bases, and the junction held 5 bases outside the gene matches. The CDR3 sequence: CASSADRETGELFF. The CDR3 DNA sequence: TGTGCCAGCAGCGCTGACAGGGAAACCGGGGAGCTGTTTTTT. Filled out from reference TRBV7-2 and TRBJ2-2, the complete variable domain reads GAGVSQSPSNKVTEKGKDVELRCDPISGHTALYWYRQSLGQGLEFLIYFQGNSAPDKSGLPSDRFSAERTGGSVSTLTIQRTQQEDSAVYLCASSADRETGELFFGEGSRLTVL.

V is TRBV4-3 and J is TRBJ1-2, with D possibly being TRBD1 (5 bases). The CDR3 is made up of 15 amino acids. Germline CDR1 and CDR2: LGHNA and YSLEER. The V end was cut by 0 bases, the J end by 8 bases, with 16 bases between. CDR3: CASSQDFQGITGYTF. The CDR3, as DNA: TGCGCCAGCAGCCAAGATTTTCAGGGAATCACGGGCTACACCTTC.

V gene TRBV7-2 combines with J gene TRBJ1-1; D possibly corresponds to TRBD1 (6 bases). V was shortened by 5 bases and J by 2 bases, with 15 bases between the two germline ends. The CDR3 runs to 15 residues. Germline-derived CDR1 and CDR2 are SGHTA and FQGNSA. CDR3 bases: TGTGCCAGCAGCGACAAGACAGGCGTCAACACTGAAGCTTTCTTT. As protein: CASSDKTGVNTEAFF.

In its sample, this clonotype was seen a few times. This CDR3 is CASSLVRGPIHNEQFF. CDR3 in DNA: TGTGCCAGCAGCTTAGTGCGGGGGCCGATTCACAATGAGCAGTTCTTC. The chain carries TRBV11-2 and TRBJ2-1, with a weak D call TRBD2 (7 bases). Looked up from germline, CDR1 is SGHAT and CDR2 is FQNNGV. The CDR3 has 16 residues. The V gene lost 1 base and the J gene lost 5 bases, with 15 bases spanning the gap.

The chain is built from TRBV11-2 and TRBJ2-3; 7 bases map to TRBD2. CDR1 is SGHAT, CDR2 FQNNGV, per germline. V shed 5 bases and J 0 bases; nucleotides not matched to a gene: 8. The CDR3 covers 16 residues. For the CDR3, the DNA is TGTGCCAGCAGCCGACGGGGGGACCCCAGCACAGATACGCAGTATTTT. Translating it yields CASSRRGDPSTDTQYF.